This T cell receptor beta chain derives from a study of shared clonotypes between healthy human individuals. Study observations and caveats: Read depth was anticipated to influence clonotype sharing among donors. Sorted-subset samples were not fully sequenced, rarefaction indicated.

Only CD45RO-negative cells positively selected for CCR7 counted as naive CD8 cells, so terminally differentiated effector memory CD45RA+ cells were excluded. As to this clone: What it binds is unknown.

Data came from immunoSEQ multiplex PCR; TCRdb stores just in-frame clones and leaves some out. The sample yields some 2.1 million clones, roughly 95% seen once. The sequence was obtained from a man aged 18 to 30 in good health. Some clones in this sample may be carry-over from other donors' samples. The sample consisted of naive CD8+ T cells from PBMCs.

The CDR3 loop is CASSLGTSGSLYHEQFF. CDR3 bases: TGTGCCAGCAGCTTAGGGACTAGCGGGAGCCTTTATCATGAGCAGTTCTTC. The chain recombines TRBV7-9 with TRBJ2-1; 13 positions agree with TRBD2. The CDR3 spans 17 residues. Trimming at V came to 1 base and at J to 8 bases, leaving 8 bases not matched to a gene. CDR1 SEHNR and CDR2 FQNEAQ come from the germline V gene (reference sequence).